A selection of T cell receptor beta chains follows, all from one sample in a study of T cells in Graves' hyperthyroidism and ophthalmopathy. TCRdb itself ran the multiplex PCR reads through MiXCR, one entry per CDR3 protein. The sample holds about 52,000 distinct CDR3 sequences, less than 60% seen once. Sequencing was carried out using blood. The receptors were sampled from a woman aged 45-59 years with Graves' ophthalmopathy. Both conserved end residues are part of each CDR3.

TRBJ2-2	TRBV20-1	CSAPIRGNTGELFF
TRBJ2-1	TRBV29-1	CSVGGGYEQFF
TRBJ2-7	TRBV10-3	CAIGEGGLYEQYF
TRBJ1-4	TRBV20-1	CSARKGVEEEKLFF
TRBJ2-1	TRBV5-6	CASSMGPGAANEQFF
TRBJ2-5	TRBV4-1	CASSQDRVETQYF
TRBJ2-3	TRBV24-1	CATSELRQGRYTQYF
TRBJ1-5	TRBV7-8	CASSLAGVGFNQPQHF
TRBJ2-7	TRBV20-1	CSARGQGQSSYKEQYF
TRBJ1-4	TRBV7-9	CASSFSTRGEKLFF